Listed below are T cell receptor beta chains from one sample, sequenced in a study of glioma-infiltrating T cells. TCRdb independently ran MiXCR on the multiplex PCR reads; one entry per CDR3 protein. The data contain around 350,000 distinct CDR3 sequences, roughly two fifths of them seen just once; the ten biggest clones take up more than 10%. The sample consisted of glioma tissue, nonneoplastic brain tissue, or PBMCs (not recorded which). Receptors originate from a human donor with low-grade glioma or glioblastoma, undergoing nonglioma brain surgery, or in good health (not recorded which). CDR3s include the opening cysteine and the closing phenylalanine or tryptophan. Each record gives: V gene, clone size, D gene, CDR3 length, J gene, CDR3 protein, CDR3 DNA. D genes are given only for firm matches. Only some rows state a clone size, as once, few, many or a class for expanded clones.

>TRBV4-2|NA|NA|13|TRBJ1-2
CASSQDFESGYTF
TGTGCCAGCAGCCAAGATTTTGAGTCTGGCTACACCTTC
>TRBV28|many|NA|14|TRBJ1-2
CASSLRQGEYGYTF
TGTGCCAGCAGTTTAAGGCAGGGAGAGTATGGCTACACCTTC
>TRBV20-1|few|TRBD2|13|TRBJ2-7
CSAEGGSSYEQYF
TGCAGTGCTGAGGGCGGGAGCTCCTACGAGCAGTACTTC
>TRBV27|NA|TRBD1|14|TRBJ1-2
CASSFTQGARGYTF
TGTGCCAGCAGTTTCACACAGGGGGCACGAGGCTACACCTTC
>TRBV7-4|few|TRBD1|16|TRBJ2-1
CASRSGTGVGRNEQFF
TGTGCCAGCAGATCCGGGACAGGGGTTGGTCGGAATGAGCAGTTCTTC
>TRBV7-9|NA|TRBD2|14|TRBJ2-7
CASNPLAGVGEQYF
TGCGCCAGCAATCCACTAGCGGGAGTTGGCGAGCAGTACTTC
>TRBV7-9|few|NA|13|TRBJ1-1
CASSPMLNTEAFF
TGTGCCAGCAGCCCTATGTTGAACACTGAAGCTTTCTTT
>TRBV7-9|few|NA|14|TRBJ1-2
CASSREGGPGGYTF
TGTGCCAGCAGCCGCGAAGGCGGGCCGGGCGGCTACACCTTC
>TRBV7-2|NA|NA|13|TRBJ2-5
CASSWQGRETQYF
TGTGCCAGCAGCTGGCAGGGGAGAGAGACCCAGTACTTC
>TRBV12-3/TRBV12-4|NA|NA|13|TRBJ1-2
CASNTGRRYGYTF
TGTGCCAGCAATACCGGGCGCAGGTATGGCTACACCTTC
>TRBV20-1|many|TRBD2|12|TRBJ2-5
CSATTSAETQYF
TGCAGTGCTACGACTAGCGCAGAGACCCAGTACTTC
>TRBV6-1|many|NA|16|TRBJ2-5
CASSEVGTIFQETQYF
TGTGCCAGCAGTGAAGTGGGCACCATTTTCCAAGAGACCCAGTACTTC
>TRBV2|few|NA|14|TRBJ2-5
CASMEEQAVETQYF
TGTGCCAGCATGGAGGAACAGGCAGTCGAGACCCAGTACTTC
>TRBV4-3|few|TRBD1|14|TRBJ2-7
CASSQGRDSYEQYF
TGCGCCAGCAGCCAGGGTCGGGACAGCTACGAGCAGTACTTC
>TRBV20-1|few|NA|12|TRBJ2-5
CSARSRLETQYF
TGCAGTGCTAGGAGTCGCCTAGAGACCCAGTACTTC
>TRBV20-1|few|NA|13|TRBJ1-5
CSANGHGNQPQHF
TGCAGTGCTAACGGACACGGCAATCAGCCCCAGCATTTT
>TRBV6-2/TRBV6-3|NA|TRBD2|14|TRBJ2-7
CASGAGRGSYEQYF
TGTGCCAGCGGAGCGGGAAGGGGCTCCTACGAGCAGTACTTC
>TRBV5-8|NA|NA|14|TRBJ2-3
CASSLVGQGDTQYF
TGTGCCAGCAGCTTGGTGGGGCAGGGCGATACGCAGTATTTT
>TRBV5-4|few|NA|15|TRBJ2-7
CASSLDQGSSYEQYF
TGTGCCAGCAGCTTGGATCAAGGGAGCTCCTACGAGCAGTACTTC
>TRBV27|few|NA|15|TRBJ1-4
CASTAAQLITEKLFF
TGTGCCAGCACTGCAGCCCAACTGATAACAGAAAAACTGTTTTTT
>TRBV6-2/TRBV6-3|NA|NA|15|TRBJ2-1
CASRPPGLTLSGRFF
TGTGCCAGCAGACCTCCGGGACTCACCTTGTCTGGGCGGTTCTTC
>TRBV19|few|TRBD1|17|TRBJ1-2
CASSSPKVGWTGDGYTF
TGTGCCAGTAGTTCTCCTAAGGTCGGCTGGACAGGGGATGGCTACACCTTC
>TRBV27|many|TRBD1|16|TRBJ1-6
CASSPTLGGSNSPLHF
TGTGCCAGCAGTCCCACCTTAGGGGGCTCCAATTCACCCCTCCACTTT
>TRBV28|NA|TRBD1|14|TRBJ2-7
CASRSGTVLYEHYF
TGTGCCAGCCGCTCCGGGACAGTCCTTTACGAGCATTACTTC
>TRBV4-2|NA|TRBD1|18|TRBJ2-6
CASSQGGDRFTGANVLTF
TGTGCCAGCAGCCAAGGAGGGGACAGGTTCACTGGGGCCAACGTCCTGACTTTC
>TRBV20-1|NA|TRBD2|14|TRBJ2-7
CSARDGGGTYGQYF
TGCAGTGCTAGAGATGGCGGGGGTACCTACGGGCAGTACTTC
>TRBV27|NA|TRBD2|17|TRBJ2-2
CASRDGLAGSNTGELFF
TGTGCCAGCAGGGATGGACTAGCGGGTTCGAACACCGGGGAGCTGTTTTTT
>TRBV6-2/TRBV6-3|many|NA|13|TRBJ2-3
CASTAGAADTQYF
TGTGCCAGCACCGCAGGGGCGGCAGATACGCAGTATTTT
>TRBV24-1|few|NA|14|TRBJ2-1
CATSDSDGYNEQFF
TGTGCCACCAGTGATTCGGACGGCTACAATGAGCAGTTCTTC
>TRBV4-3|NA|NA|16|TRBJ2-2
CASSQELGQHTGELFF
TGCGCCAGCAGCCAAGAATTAGGACAGCACACCGGGGAGCTGTTTTTT
>TRBV20-1|NA|NA|14|TRBJ2-1
CSARDQGSLNEQFF
TGCAGTGCTAGAGATCAGGGGTCCCTCAATGAGCAGTTCTTC
>TRBV20-1|NA|NA|14|TRBJ2-1
CSARGSEGNREQFF
TGCAGTGCTAGGGGGAGCGAAGGTAATCGTGAGCAGTTCTTC
>TRBV12-3/TRBV12-4|few|TRBD1|15|TRBJ1-1
CASSLRQGVNTEAFF
TGTGCCAGCAGTCTTCGACAGGGTGTGAACACTGAAGCTTTCTTT
>TRBV20-1|many|NA|13|TRBJ2-1
CSARRSFPNEQFF
TGCAGTGCTAGAAGGTCCTTCCCCAATGAGCAGTTCTTC
>TRBV4-3|few|NA|16|TRBJ2-7
CASSQVAGLTTYEQYF
TGCGCCAGCAGCCAAGTAGCCGGACTGACGACCTACGAGCAGTACTTC
>TRBV4-3|few|NA|15|TRBJ1-3
CASSQDRNPGNTIYF
TGCGCCAGCAGCCAAGACAGGAACCCTGGAAACACCATATATTTT
>TRBV28|few|TRBD1|15|TRBJ1-5
CASNHGQVFNQPQHF
TGTGCCAGCAACCACGGACAGGTCTTCAATCAGCCCCAGCATTTT
>TRBV12-3/TRBV12-4|few|NA|18|TRBJ1-5
CASSLIGTWGYSNQPQHF
TGTGCCAGCAGTTTGATAGGGACATGGGGATATAGCAATCAGCCCCAGCATTTT
>TRBV15|many|TRBD2|19|TRBJ2-5
CATSRDLVTSLAGVETQYF
TGTGCCACCAGCAGAGATCTAGTTACGTCACTAGCGGGAGTAGAGACCCAGTACTTC
>TRBV7-2|NA|NA|13|TRBJ2-7
CASSLRGVGEQYF
TGTGCCAGCAGCTTAAGAGGGGTAGGGGAGCAGTACTTC
>TRBV20-1|few|NA|12|TRBJ1-4
CSARQGGEKLFF
TGCAGTGCTAGACAGGGAGGGGAAAAACTGTTTTTT
>TRBV29-1|once|NA|11|TRBJ1-4
CVAGGDEKLLF
TGCGTCGCGGGAGGGGATGAAAAACTGCTTTTT
>TRBV7-6|NA|NA|12|TRBJ2-1
CASSLAGYEQFF
TGTGCCAGCAGCTTAGCGGGATATGAGCAGTTCTTC
>TRBV4-1|NA|NA|17|TRBJ1-5
CASSQDLRVGLNQPQHF
TGCGCCAGCAGCCAAGATCTACGGGTAGGACTCAATCAGCCCCAGCATTTT
>TRBV3-1|many|NA|15|TRBJ2-6
CASSPTVSGANVLTF
TGTGCCAGCAGCCCGACGGTCTCTGGGGCCAACGTCCTGACTTTC
>TRBV25-1|few|TRBD2|18|TRBJ2-7
CASSDPGLAGLSSYEQYF
TGTGCCAGCAGTGATCCGGGACTAGCGGGACTCAGCTCCTACGAGCAGTACTTC
>TRBV4-1|NA|NA|14|TRBJ2-7
CASSHRGPPYEQYF
TGCGCCAGCAGCCATCGAGGGCCCCCCTACGAGCAGTACTTC
>TRBV20-1|NA|NA|15|TRBJ2-1
CSANGQYGSYNEQFF
TGCAGTGCTAACGGGCAGTACGGGTCCTACAATGAGCAGTTCTTC
>TRBV6-1|NA|NA|15|TRBJ1-4
CASILRGSFNEKLFF
TGTGCCAGCATCCTAAGGGGTTCCTTTAATGAAAAACTGTTTTTT
>TRBV6-1|NA|TRBD1|16|TRBJ2-5
CASSYYGTARQETQYF
TGTGCCAGCAGTTATTACGGGACAGCCCGGCAGGAGACCCAGTACTTC
>TRBV10-3|NA|TRBD1|13|TRBJ2-1
CAIYRDSDNEQFF
TGTGCCATCTACCGGGACAGCGACAATGAGCAGTTCTTC
>TRBV2|NA|NA|13|TRBJ1-1
CANSEGDGAEAFF
TGTGCCAACAGTGAAGGGGATGGGGCTGAAGCTTTCTTT
>TRBV6-1|NA|NA|17|TRBJ2-5
CASSSLDRGRDQETQYF
TGTGCCAGCAGCTCTCTGGATCGGGGGCGGGACCAAGAGACCCAGTACTTC
>TRBV20-1|many|NA|12|TRBJ2-1
CSADSGHNEQFF
TGCAGTGCTGATAGCGGCCACAATGAGCAGTTCTTC
>TRBV7-9|NA|NA|15|TRBJ2-7
CASSFSGRNPYEQYF
TGTGCCAGCAGCTTTTCTGGGAGGAACCCCTACGAGCAGTACTTC
>TRBV7-2|few|NA|12|TRBJ2-5
CASSSMAKTQYF
TGTGCCAGCAGCTCCATGGCGAAGACCCAGTACTTC
>TRBV20-1|few|NA|15|TRBJ2-7
CSARAARDVTYEQYF
TGCAGTGCTAGAGCGGCCCGGGACGTAACCTACGAGCAGTACTTC
>TRBV12-3/TRBV12-4|NA|NA|12|TRBJ1-2
CASRLRGYGYTF
TGTGCCAGCAGATTGAGGGGTTATGGCTACACCTTC